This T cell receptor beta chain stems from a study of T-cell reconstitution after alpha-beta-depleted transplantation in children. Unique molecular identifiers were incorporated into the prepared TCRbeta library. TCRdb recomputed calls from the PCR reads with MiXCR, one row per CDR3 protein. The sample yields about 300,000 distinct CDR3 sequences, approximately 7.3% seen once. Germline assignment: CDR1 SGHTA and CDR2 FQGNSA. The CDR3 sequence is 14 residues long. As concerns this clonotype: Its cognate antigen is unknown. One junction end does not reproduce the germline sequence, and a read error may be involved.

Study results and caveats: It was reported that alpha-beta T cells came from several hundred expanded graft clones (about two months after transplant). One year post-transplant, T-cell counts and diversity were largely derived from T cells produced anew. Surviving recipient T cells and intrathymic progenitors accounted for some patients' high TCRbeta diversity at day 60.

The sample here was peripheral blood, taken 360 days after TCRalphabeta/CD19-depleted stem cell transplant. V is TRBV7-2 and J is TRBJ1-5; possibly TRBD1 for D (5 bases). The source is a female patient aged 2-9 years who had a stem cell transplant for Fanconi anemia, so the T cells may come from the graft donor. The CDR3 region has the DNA TGTGCCAGCAGCTTAGGCGTGGGGGAACAGCCCCAGCAATTT. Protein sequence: CASSLGVGEQPQQF.